Listed below are T cell receptor beta chains from one sample, sequenced in a study of siplizumab effects on memory and regulatory T cells. Measured with immunoSEQ multiplex PCR; TCRdb has only the in-frame clones, and not every one. The table has over 80,000 clones, approximately 88% seen once; the top ten hold around 1.6%. The material sequenced was Tregs sorted from blood. These receptors all come from a human donor in good health. Each CDR3 is given with its conserved first and last residue. Each record gives: clone size, V gene, J gene, D gene, CDR3 length, CDR3 DNA, CDR3 protein. D genes are given only for firm matches. Some rows have no size entry. The others give once, few or many, or a class for an expanded clone.

NA	TRBV19	TRBJ1-3	NA	15	TGTGCCAGTAGTAACATCCGCTTCTCTGGAAACACCATATATTTT	CASSNIRFSGNTIYF
NA	TRBV18	TRBJ2-5	NA	14	TGTGCCAGCTCACCGACGGGACACAAAGAGACCCAGTACTTC	CASSPTGHKETQYF
NA	TRBV25-1	TRBJ1-2	NA	12	TGTGCCAGCAGTGGGGGGATTCTTGGCTACACCTTC	CASSGGILGYTF
NA	TRBV7-3	TRBJ1-1	TRBD1	13	TGTGCCAGCAGCCGACAGGGGGACACTGAAGCTTTCTTT	CASSRQGDTEAFF
NA	TRBV5-4	TRBJ2-6	NA	15	TGTGCCAGCAGCTCCATTCTCTCTGGGGCCAACGTCCTGACTTTC	CASSSILSGANVLTF
NA	TRBV7-9	TRBJ2-4	NA	17	TGTGCCAGCAGCTTAGCGACACAGGGTCTAGCCAAAAACATTCAGTACTTC	CASSLATQGLAKNIQYF
NA	TRBV19	TRBJ1-5	NA	14	TGTACCACTTGCCAAAGCATAAGCAATCAGCCCCAGCATTTT	CTTCQSISNQPQHF
NA	TRBV4-1	TRBJ2-7	TRBD1	17	TGCGCCAGCAGCCAAGATCTGCGCGGACAGGGGGTATCCGAGCAGTACTTC	CASSQDLRGQGVSEQYF
NA	TRBV11-1	TRBJ2-2	NA	14	TGTGCCAGCAGCTTAAGTCCAAACACCGGGGAGCTGTTTTTT	CASSLSPNTGELFF
NA	TRBV28	TRBJ2-3	NA	16	TGTGCCAGCAGTCAAGGGTGGGGCCCGACCACAGATACGCAGTATTTT	CASSQGWGPTTDTQYF
once	TRBV10-3	TRBJ2-2	NA	15	TGTGCCATCAGGGCCTCGGGGGTTGACACCGGGGAGCTGTTTTTT	CAIRASGVDTGELFF
NA	TRBV5-6	TRBJ2-3	NA	13	TGTGCCAGCAGCTCCATCTCGGGGGATACGCAGTATTTT	CASSSISGDTQYF
NA	TRBV2	TRBJ2-5	TRBD2	15	TGTGCCAGCAGTGGCGGCGGGGGGACCCAAGAGACCCAGTACTTC	CASSGGGGTQETQYF
once	TRBV12-5	TRBJ1-1	NA	16	TGTGCTAGTGGTTTGGTACGGGGTACAAGGGCAGCTGAAGCTTTCTTT	CASGLVRGTRAAEAFF
NA	TRBV18	TRBJ2-7	NA	15	TGTGCCAGCTCACCGACAGGATTGGCTGGGGACGAGCAGTACTTC	CASSPTGLAGDEQYF